These 21 T cell receptor beta chains originate from one sample sequenced in a study of beta chain features in type 1 diabetes. Every bit of the isolated RNA underwent reverse transcription, so sequencing read expressed TCRB transcripts. Sequencing was performed with immunoSEQ multiplex PCR; in TCRdb, only in-frame clones are kept and a portion is missing. Here the sample spans about half a million clones, over 10% being singletons. Sequencing input: naive CD4+ T cells from blood. The source of these receptors is a woman between 18 and 29 years old in good health.

This clone was counted between two and nine times. The chain carries TRBV5-1 and TRBJ2-2, with 8 bases fitting TRBD1. Germline V gene sequence: CDR1 SGHRS, CDR2 YFSETQ. There are 16 residues in the CDR3. J lost 8 bases, V lost 3 bases, and 12 bases had no gene match. The CDR3: CASSSFDRGGVGELFF. CDR3 nucleotide sequence: TGCGCCAGCAGCTCCTTTGACAGGGGCGGCGTTGGGGAGCTGTTTTTT.

This clone was observed a handful of times. The chain has TRBV5-1 and TRBJ2-1; possible D gene TRBD1, 6 bases. Per germline, CDR1 SGHRS and CDR2 YFSETQ. V was shortened by 4 bases and J by 1 base, with 9 bases between the two germline ends. This CDR3 has 14 amino acids. The CDR3 sequence: CASSLDRSYNEQFF. In DNA form, the CDR3 reads TGCGCCAGCAGCCTTGACAGGTCCTACAATGAGCAGTTCTTC.

This clone was found a few times. The sample has other DNA sequences that encode this CDR3 too. The V call is TRBV28, the J call TRBJ2-4, with D maybe TRBD1 (5 bases). This CDR3 spans 15 amino acids. Looked up from germline, CDR1 is MDHEN and CDR2 is SYDVKM. Trimming took 2 bases from V and 0 from J, leaving 8 bases between them. CDR3 protein: CASSLGQLAKNIQYF. The CDR3 nucleotides read TGTGCCAGCAGTTTAGGACAACTAGCCAAAAACATTCAGTACTTC.

The chain carries TRBV29-1 and TRBJ2-1, with a possible D match to TRBD2 (5 bases). The CDR3 length is 14 residues. Trimming removed 4 bases from V and 5 bases from J, with 15 bases in between. Per the germline V gene, CDR1 is SQVTM and CDR2 is ANQGSEA. CDR3 in DNA: TGCAGCGTTGTTCAGCGGCAGACACACAATGAGCAGTTCTTC. Its translation: CSVVQRQTHNEQFF.

The rearrangement links TRBV6-5 to TRBJ1-2; 9 bases line up with TRBD1. This CDR3 comprises 13 residues. The germline V gene has CDR1 MNHEY and CDR2 SVGAGI. J gave up 8 bases and V 5 bases, and 6 bases lay outside the gene matches. CDR3 nucleotide sequence: TGTGCCAGCAGTCATCGGACAGGGGAGGGCTACACCTTC. This translates into CASSHRTGEGYTF.

This chain's CDR3 is CASSQPTHMVDYGYTF. CDR3 DNA sequence: TGCGCCAGCAGTCAACCGACCCACATGGTTGACTATGGCTACACCTTC. J is TRBJ1-2 and V is TRBV23-1; D remains ambiguous. TRBV23-1 is reported as an ORF; its role is uncertain. The CDR3 loop spans 16 amino acids. V was clipped by 2 bases and J by 3 bases, with 16 bases between them.

The chain is built from TRBV13 and TRBJ1-2; TRBD1 agrees at 9 bases. Germline CDR1 and CDR2: PRHDT and FYEKMQ (reference sequence). Trimming removed 5 bases from V and 6 bases from J; junction bases left unmatched: 10. The CDR3 loop spans 15 amino acids. CDR3 sequence: CASSDGTGKIHGYTF. CDR3 nucleotides: TGTGCCAGCAGCGACGGGACAGGGAAGATTCATGGCTACACCTTC. Full variable domain (missing parts from reference TRBV13 and TRBJ1-2): AAGVIQSPRHLIKEKRETATLKCYPIPRHDTVYWYQQGPGQDPQFLISFYEKMQSDKGSIPDRFSAQQFSDYHSELNMSSLELGDSALYFCASSDGTGKIHGYTFGSGTRLTVV.

The V call is TRBV7-2, the J call TRBJ2-7, with 7 positions matching TRBD2. V was pared by 3 bases and J by 5 bases, with 4 bases of the junction left unmatched. Germline V gene lookup returns CDR1 SGHTA and CDR2 FQGNSA. This CDR3 region has 13 residues. CDR3 coding DNA: TGTGCCAGCAGCTTCACGGGAGGCAACGAGCAGTACTTC. Encoded protein: CASSFTGGNEQYF.

A few counts support this clone. The chain is built from TRBV6-5 and TRBJ1-5; 7 nucleotides line up with TRBD1. The CDR3 totals 14 residues. J lost 3 bases, V lost 5 bases, and 4 bases had no gene match. Germline CDR1 MNHEY, CDR2 SVGAGI. In DNA form, the CDR3 reads TGTGCCAGCAGTCCAGACAGGGCCAATCAGCCCCAGCATTTT. Translating it yields CASSPDRANQPQHF.

This sequence joins TRBV9 and TRBJ2-3, with TRBD1 identical over 7 bases. From germline, CDR1 is SGDLS and CDR2 YYNGEE. The CDR3 is 19 residues long. After removal of 3 bases from V and 1 base from J, the junction contained 17 bases not matched to a gene. CDR3 amino acids: CASSAPTGWFYTGTDTQYF. The CDR3 coding sequence is TGTGCCAGCAGCGCCCCGACAGGGTGGTTTTACACTGGCACAGATACGCAGTATTTT.

The chain combines TRBV11-3 with TRBJ2-7; D tentatively fits TRBD1 or TRBD2 (5 bases each). Per germline, CDR1 SGHNT and CDR2 YENEEA. This CDR3 contains 14 residues. V was cut by 3 bases and J by 5 bases, with 14 bases left in between. CDR3 sequence: CASSFRQGSDEQYF. In nucleotides, the CDR3 is TGTGCCAGCAGCTTCCGCCAGGGTAGCGACGAGCAGTACTTC.

The chain couples TRBV19 to TRBJ2-1, with 8 bases fitting TRBD2. CDR3 length equals 18 residues. From germline, CDR1 is LNHDA and CDR2 SQIVND (reference sequence). Germline trimming cut 6 bases from V and 7 bases from J; bases unmatched to any gene: 20. CDR3 residues: CASSPTLRGTREKNEQFF. The DNA of the CDR3 is TGTGCCAGTAGCCCTACTCTGAGGGGGACTAGAGAAAAGAATGAGCAGTTCTTC.

This clone was seen more than once but under ten times. The chain recombines TRBV6-1 with TRBJ2-7; 8 positions agree with TRBD1. The CDR3 runs 14 residues. The J segment lost 2 bases and the V segment lost 6 bases, leaving 6 bases of the junction unmatched. Per germline, CDR1 MNHNS and CDR2 SASEGT. The CDR3 is CASSRGPGTYEQYF. The CDR3 nucleotides read TGTGCCAGCAGCAGGGGGCCCGGAACCTACGAGCAGTACTTC.

This clone was picked up a small number of times. Other DNA sequences within the sample encode an identical CDR3. J is TRBJ1-2 and V is TRBV29-1; D might be TRBD1 (6 bases). V was pared by 7 bases and J by 0 bases, with 9 bases between. Per the germline V gene, CDR1 is SQVTM and CDR2 is ANQGSEA. This CDR3 has 12 residues. CDR3 in amino acids: CSAGGSNYGYTF. The CDR3 DNA sequence: TGCAGCGCTGGGGGCTCTAACTATGGCTACACCTTC.

The sample holds a few counts of this clone. The V gene is TRBV29-1, the J gene TRBJ1-1; D gene unclear. V was trimmed by 5 bases and J by 4 bases, leaving 11 bases between them. Germline V CDR1 and CDR2: SQVTM, ANQGSEA. This CDR3 spans 12 amino acids. CDR3 protein: CSVRRLGTEAFF. The DNA of the CDR3 is TGCAGCGTTAGGCGGTTGGGCACTGAAGCTTTCTTT. Based on the CDR3 plus reference TRBV29-1 and TRBJ1-1, the full variable domain is SAVISQKPSRDICQRGTSLTIQCQVDSQVTMMFWYRQQPGQSLTLIATANQGSEATYESGFVIDKFPISRPNLTFSTLTVSNMSPEDSSIYLCSVRRLGTEAFFGQGTRLTVV.

This chain links TRBV7-9 with TRBJ2-7; TRBD1 agrees at 11 bases. Germline CDR1 reads SEHNR; CDR2 reads FQNEAQ (reference sequence). V trimming: 5 bases; J trimming: 7 bases; junction bases outside the gene matches: 7. The CDR3 contains 14 residues. Here the CDR3 DNA reads TGTGCCAGCAGCACAGGACAGGGGGCGGCTGAGCAGTACTTC. Translated, it gives CASSTGQGAAEQYF.

This clone was counted only a few times. The V and J genes are TRBV27 and TRBJ2-7, with 10 bases identical to TRBD1. Germline CDR1 is MNHEY and CDR2 is SMNVEV (reference sequence). V lost 7 bases to trimming and J lost 3 bases; unmatched junction nucleotides: 12. The CDR3 spans 16 residues. CDR3 bases: TGTGCCAGCAATCGAACCCCGGGACAGGGGATCTACGAGCAGTACTTC. Its translation is CASNRTPGQGIYEQYF.

Only a few counts were recorded for this clone. The chain couples TRBV5-1 to TRBJ2-1; 7 positions match TRBD1. J lost 3 bases, V lost 0 bases, and 6 bases had no gene match. The CDR3 spans 16 residues. Germline loops: CDR1 SGHRS, CDR2 YFSETQ. The chain's CDR3 is CASSLALGQFYNEQFF. CDR3 nucleotide sequence: TGCGCCAGCAGCTTGGCCCTGGGACAGTTCTACAATGAGCAGTTCTTC.

This clone was seen a handful of times. The chain recombines TRBV6-5 with TRBJ2-1; perhaps TRBD2 as D (6 bases). Germline V gene lookup returns CDR1 MNHEY and CDR2 SVGAGI. Trimming stripped 7 bases from V and 3 bases from J, with 16 bases between. The CDR3 sequence is 15 residues long. CDR3 region: CASNSAGGSYNEQFF. CDR3 sequence (DNA): TGTGCCAGCAATTCCGCTGGAGGGAGCTACAATGAGCAGTTCTTC.

The rearrangement uses TRBV9 and TRBJ2-7; maybe TRBD2 (6 bases). CDR3 length equals 19 residues. V was cut by 4 bases and J by 3 bases, with 29 bases left in between. Germline V gene data show CDR1 as SGDLS and CDR2 as YYNGEE. The CDR3 protein is CASSPRSGPGERGSYEQYF. As DNA, the CDR3 is TGTGCCAGCAGCCCCCGTAGTGGGCCGGGGGAGAGGGGCAGCTACGAGCAGTACTTC.

This clone was observed a handful of times. This sequence joins TRBV28 and TRBJ2-5, with a weak D call TRBD2 (6 bases). The germline gives CDR1 MDHEN, CDR2 SYDVKM. Between the trimmed V and J ends, which lost 2 bases and 1 base, there was a span of 17 bases. CDR3 size: 17 residues. The CDR3 DNA is TGTGCCAGCAGTTTAAGGGGACTGACTGGCCCCCAAGAGACCCAGTACTTC. This encodes CASSLRGLTGPQETQYF.